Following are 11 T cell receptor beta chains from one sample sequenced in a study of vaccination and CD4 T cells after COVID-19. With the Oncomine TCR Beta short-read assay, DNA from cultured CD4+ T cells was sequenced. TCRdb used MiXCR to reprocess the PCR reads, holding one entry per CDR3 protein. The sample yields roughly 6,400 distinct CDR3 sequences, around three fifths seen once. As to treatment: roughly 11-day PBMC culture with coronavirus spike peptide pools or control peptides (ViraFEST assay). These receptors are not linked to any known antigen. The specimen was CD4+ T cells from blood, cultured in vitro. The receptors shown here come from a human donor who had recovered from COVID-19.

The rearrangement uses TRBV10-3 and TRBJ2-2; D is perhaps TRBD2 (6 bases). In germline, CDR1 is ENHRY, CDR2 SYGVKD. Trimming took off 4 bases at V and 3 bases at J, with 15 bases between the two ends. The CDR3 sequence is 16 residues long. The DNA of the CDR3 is TGTGCCATCAGTGTCCTCCAGGGACTCCACACCGGGGAGCTGTTTTTT. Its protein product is CAISVLQGLHTGELFF.

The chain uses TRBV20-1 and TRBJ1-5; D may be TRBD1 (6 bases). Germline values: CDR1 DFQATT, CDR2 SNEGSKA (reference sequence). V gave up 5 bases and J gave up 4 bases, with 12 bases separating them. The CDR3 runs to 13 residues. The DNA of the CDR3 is TGCAGTGCTCAGGACAGTAGTAATCAGCCCCAGCATTTT. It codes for CSAQDSSNQPQHF.

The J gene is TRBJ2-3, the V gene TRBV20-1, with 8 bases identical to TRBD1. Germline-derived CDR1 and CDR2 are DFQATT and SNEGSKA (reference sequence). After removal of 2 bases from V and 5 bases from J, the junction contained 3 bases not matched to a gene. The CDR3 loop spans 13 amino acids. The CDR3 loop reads CSARTGGGDTQYF. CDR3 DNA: TGCAGTGCTAGAACAGGGGGTGGAGATACGCAGTATTTT.

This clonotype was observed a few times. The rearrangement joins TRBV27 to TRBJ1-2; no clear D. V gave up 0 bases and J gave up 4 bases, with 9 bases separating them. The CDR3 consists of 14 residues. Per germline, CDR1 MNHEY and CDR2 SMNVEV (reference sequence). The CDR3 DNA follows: TGTGCCAGCAGTTTATCCCCGCCTATCTATGGCTACACCTTC. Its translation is CASSLSPPIYGYTF.

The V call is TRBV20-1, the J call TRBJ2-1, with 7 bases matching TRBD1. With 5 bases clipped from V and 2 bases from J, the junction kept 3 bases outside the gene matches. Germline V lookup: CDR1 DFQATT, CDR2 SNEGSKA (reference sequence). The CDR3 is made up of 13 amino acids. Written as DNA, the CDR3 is TGCAGTGCTCAGGGGGACCCCTACAATGAGCAGTTCTTC. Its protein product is CSAQGDPYNEQFF.

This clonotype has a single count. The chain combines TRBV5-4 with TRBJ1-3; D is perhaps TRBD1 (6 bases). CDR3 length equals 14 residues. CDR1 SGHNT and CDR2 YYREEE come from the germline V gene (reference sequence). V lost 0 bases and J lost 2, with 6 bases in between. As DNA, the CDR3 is TGTGCCAGCAGCTTGGGGACAGCTGGAAACACCATATATTTT. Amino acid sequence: CASSLGTAGNTIYF.

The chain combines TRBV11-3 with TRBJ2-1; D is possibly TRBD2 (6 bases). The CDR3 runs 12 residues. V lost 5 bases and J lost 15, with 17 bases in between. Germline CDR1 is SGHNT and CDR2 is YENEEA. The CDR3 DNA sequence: TGTGCCAGCAGCCAGACTAGTTCTGGTCCGTTCTTC. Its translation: CASSQTSSGPFF.

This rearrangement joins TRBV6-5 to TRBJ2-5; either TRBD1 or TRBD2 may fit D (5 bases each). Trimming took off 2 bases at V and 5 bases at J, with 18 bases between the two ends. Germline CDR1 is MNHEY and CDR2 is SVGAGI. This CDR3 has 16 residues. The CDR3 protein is CASSYPGTPVFETQYF. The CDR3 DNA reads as TGTGCCAGCAGTTACCCCGGGACCCCGGTGTTTGAGACCCAGTACTTC.

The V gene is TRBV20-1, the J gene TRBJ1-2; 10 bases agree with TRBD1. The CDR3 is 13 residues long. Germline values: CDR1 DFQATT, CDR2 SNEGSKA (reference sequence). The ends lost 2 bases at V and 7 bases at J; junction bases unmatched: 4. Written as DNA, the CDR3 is TGCAGTGCTAGAAGGGACAGGGGTGTTGGCTACACCTTC. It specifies CSARRDRGVGYTF.

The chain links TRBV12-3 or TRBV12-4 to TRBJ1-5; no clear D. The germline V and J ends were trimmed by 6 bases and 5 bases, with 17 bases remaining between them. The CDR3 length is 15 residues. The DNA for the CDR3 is TGTGCCAGCAGGTCTAGTAGGGTTTCCTATCAGCCCCAGCATTTT. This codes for CASRSSRVSYQPQHF.

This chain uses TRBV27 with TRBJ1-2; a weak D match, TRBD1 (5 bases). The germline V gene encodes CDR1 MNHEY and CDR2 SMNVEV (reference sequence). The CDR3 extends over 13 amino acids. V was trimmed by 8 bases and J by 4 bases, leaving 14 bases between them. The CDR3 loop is CASRIRAFYGYTF. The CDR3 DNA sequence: TGTGCCAGCCGAATCAGGGCTTTCTATGGCTACACCTTC.